These 32 T cell receptor beta chains share one sample of origin, sequenced in a study of blood T cell repertoires in COVID-19. Profiling relied on immunoSEQ multiplex PCR, and the TCRdb table lists in-frame clones only, not all of them. The sample comprises 70,000 or so clones, about nine tenths of which are singletons, and approximately 28% rests with the top ten. Specimen: peripheral blood. The source is a woman of 80 years or more with active or convalescent COVID-19.

This chain joins TRBV4-3 and TRBJ2-5; 9 nucleotides match TRBD1. Germline V gene sequence: CDR1 LGHNA, CDR2 YSLEER. V shed 0 bases, J shed 5 bases, and the junction held 10 bases outside the gene matches. The CDR3 has 17 residues. CDR3: CASSQDWAGQGGETQYF. For the CDR3, the DNA is TGCGCCAGCAGCCAAGATTGGGCGGGACAGGGAGGCGAGACCCAGTACTTC.

This clone came up once. CDR3 in DNA: TGTGCCAGTCTACGACCGGACAGCCAAGAGACCCAGTACTTC. This codes for CASLRPDSQETQYF. This chain links TRBV27 with TRBJ2-5; a possible D gene is TRBD1 (6 bases). The CDR3 consists of 14 residues. V dropped 9 bases and J dropped 1 base, with 15 bases sitting between them. Germline V gene lookup returns CDR1 MNHEY and CDR2 SMNVEV (reference sequence).

This chain joins TRBV20-1 and TRBJ2-2; 8 bases line up with TRBD2. The CDR3 loop spans 16 amino acids. CDR1 is DFQATT, CDR2 SNEGSKA, per germline (reference sequence). V was pared by 3 bases and J by 5 bases, with 11 bases of the junction left unmatched. In DNA form, the CDR3 reads TGCAGTGCTAGTACTCCTACGGGGGGGCGTACCGGGGAGCTGTTTTTT. Protein: CSASTPTGGRTGELFF.

V usage is TRBV6-5 and J usage is TRBJ1-6; possibly TRBD1 for D (6 bases). This CDR3 is built from 13 residues. Germline CDR1 reads MNHEY; CDR2 reads SVGAGI. Trimming took 6 bases from V and 6 from J, leaving 9 bases between them. The CDR3 protein is CASRIRGNSPLHF. The CDR3 DNA is TGTGCCAGCAGGATCAGGGGTAATTCACCCCTCCACTTT.

The chain carries TRBV3-1 (or the pseudogene TRBV3-2) and TRBJ2-3; 8 nucleotides line up with TRBD1. The CDR3 spans 16 residues. V shed 0 bases, J shed 3 bases, and the junction held 5 bases outside the gene matches. Germline assignment: CDR1 LGHDT and CDR2 YNNKEL (reference sequence). This CDR3 reads CASSQDPTGETDTQYF. CDR3 in DNA: TGTGCCAGCAGCCAAGACCCGACAGGGGAGACAGATACGCAGTATTTT.

The rearrangement uses TRBV19 and TRBJ1-3; no firm D call. V was pared by 5 bases and J by 0 bases, with 11 bases between. The length of the CDR3 is 15 residues. The germline V gene encodes CDR1 LNHDA and CDR2 SQIVND (reference sequence). CDR3 loop: CASSLVAVSGNTIYF. CDR3 in DNA: TGTGCCAGTAGTCTTGTGGCGGTCTCTGGAAACACCATATATTTT. Complete variable domain (other parts from reference TRBV19 and TRBJ1-3): DGGITQSPKYLFRKEGQNVTLSCEQNLNHDAMYWYRQDPGQGLRLIYYSQIVNDFQKGDIAEGYSVSREKKESFPLTVTSAQKNPTAFYLCASSLVAVSGNTIYFGEGSWLTVV.

The gene calls are TRBV19 and TRBJ2-5, with TRBD2 matching over 7 bases. The germline V gene has CDR1 LNHDA and CDR2 SQIVND (reference sequence). The CDR3 runs to 15 residues. The V segment lost 3 bases and the J segment 4 bases; nucleotides outside the gene matches: 8. This CDR3 is CASSILAGVGETQYF. The CDR3 nucleotides are TGTGCCAGTAGTATCCTGGCGGGGGTCGGAGAGACCCAGTACTTC.

This clone occurred once. The rearrangement joins TRBV7-9 to TRBJ2-7; D is unresolved. V lost 0 bases to trimming and J lost 9 bases, with 18 bases between them. This CDR3 spans 15 amino acids. Germline lookup yields CDR1 SEHNR and CDR2 FQNEAQ (reference sequence). In DNA form, the CDR3 reads TGTGCCAGCAGCTTAGCTGGCGGCACTGGAAGTGGGCAGTACTTC. Its translation is CASSLAGGTGSGQYF.

The chain joins TRBV28 to TRBJ1-1; tentatively, D is TRBD1 (5 bases). The germline gives CDR1 MDHEN, CDR2 SYDVKM. V lost 8 bases, J lost 3 bases, and 25 bases lay in between. CDR3 length: 17 amino acids. The CDR3 region has the DNA TGTGCCAGCCCCAAATCCGACAGATTCAATTGGGACACTGAAGCTTTCTTT. It specifies CASPKSDRFNWDTEAFF.

The V gene is TRBV4-2, the J gene TRBJ1-1; 8 bases match TRBD1. There are 16 residues in the CDR3. The germline V gene encodes CDR1 LGHNA and CDR2 YNFKEQ. The junction had 5 bases not matched to a gene; V was cut back by 1 base and J by 1 base. Here the CDR3 DNA reads TGTGCCAGCAGCCAAGGGACAGGGATAGAGAACACTGAAGCTTTCTTT. Amino acid sequence: CASSQGTGIENTEAFF.

The chain combines TRBV19 with TRBJ2-3; possible D gene TRBD2, 5 bases. CDR3 length: 15 amino acids. Deletions cut 8 bases from V and 7 bases from J, with 22 bases between. Germline V gene data show CDR1 as LNHDA and CDR2 as SQIVND (reference sequence). The CDR3 coding sequence is TGTGCCAGTCACAACTGGGTTACGGGAATAAATACGCAGTATTTT. It is translated as CASHNWVTGINTQYF.

The V call is TRBV7-9, the J call TRBJ1-2; D is unresolved. The CDR3 spans 14 residues. Trimming took off 1 base at V and 5 bases at J, with 11 bases between the two ends. Germline V CDR1 and CDR2: SEHNR, FQNEAQ (reference sequence). CDR3 sequence: CASSLVPVRYGYTF. In DNA, the CDR3 is TGTGCCAGCAGCTTAGTCCCAGTCCGATATGGCTACACCTTC.

This chain uses TRBV4-3 with TRBJ1-6; a weak D match, TRBD1 (5 bases). The CDR3 spans 14 residues. Trimming removed 4 bases from V and 7 bases from J, with 11 bases in between. Germline V gene sequence: CDR1 LGHNA, CDR2 YSLEER. The CDR3 loop reads CASSRGGENSPLHF. Written as DNA, the CDR3 is TGCGCCAGCAGCCGAGGAGGGGAAAATTCACCCCTCCACTTT.

The CDR3 is CASSARTRTAETQYF. The CDR3 region has the DNA TGTGCCAGCAGCGCACGTACCAGGACAGCCGAGACCCAGTACTTC. J is TRBJ2-5 and V is TRBV7-6, with a possible D match to TRBD1 (6 bases). Per germline, CDR1 SGHVS and CDR2 FNYEAQ. The CDR3 contains 15 residues. Trimming took 5 bases from V and 5 from J, leaving 18 bases between them.

V usage is TRBV7-6 and J usage is TRBJ1-5, with a tentative D call TRBD1 (6 bases). V gave up 5 bases and J gave up 6 bases, with 32 bases separating them. This CDR3 has 20 residues. The V gene's germline CDR1 is SGHVS and CDR2 FNYEAQ. The CDR3 coding sequence is TGTGCCAGCAGCCCCAGCGCGACAGGTCCAGGGTTCACCCACCTTCAGCCCCAGCATTTT. It codes for CASSPSATGPGFTHLQPQHF.

This clone was picked up one time. The DNA for the CDR3 is TGTGCCAGTACCGGACAGTCCTATGGCTACACCTTC. Translating gives CASTGQSYGYTF. The chain links TRBV19 to TRBJ1-2; maybe TRBD1 (6 bases). Germline V gives CDR1 LNHDA, CDR2 SQIVND (reference sequence). The CDR3 loop spans 12 amino acids. Trimming cost V 7 bases and J 4 bases, with 10 bases left between them.

This chain links TRBV5-1 with TRBJ1-6; TRBD1 might be the D (5 bases). Germline CDR1 and CDR2: SGHRS and YFSETQ. V was clipped by 5 bases and J by 7 bases, with 13 bases between them. This CDR3 comprises 14 residues. The CDR3 here is CASREQAVNSPLHF. The CDR3 nucleotides read TGCGCCAGCAGGGAACAGGCAGTAAATTCACCCCTCCACTTT.

The genes are TRBV12-3 or TRBV12-4 and TRBJ1-1; TRBD1 agrees at 9 bases. V trimming: 6 bases; J trimming: 10 bases; junction bases outside the gene matches: 9. The length of the CDR3 is 13 residues. CDR3 DNA: TGTGCCAGCAGAAAGAGGGACAGGGAGGTAGCTTTCTTT. Protein: CASRKRDREVAFF.

This chain links TRBV5-8 with TRBJ1-5; 9 bases line up with TRBD1. The V gene's germline CDR1 is SGHTS and CDR2 YDEGEE. V was pared by 1 base and J by 11 bases, with 4 bases of the junction left unmatched. This CDR3 has 13 residues. CDR3 protein: CASSLTRQGAQHF. The DNA for the CDR3 is TGTGCCAGCAGCTTGACCCGACAGGGGGCCCAGCATTTT.

The rearrangement links TRBV6-2 or TRBV6-3 to TRBJ2-4; TRBD2 is a possible D gene (5 bases). Germline CDR1 reads MNHEY; CDR2 reads SVGEGT. The CDR3 consists of 16 residues. Trimming removed 2 bases from V and 4 bases from J, with 15 bases in between. The CDR3 sequence: CASSYEPGSYKNIQYF. The CDR3 DNA reads TGTGCCAGCAGTTACGAACCGGGGTCGTATAAAAACATTCAGTACTTC.

J is TRBJ1-5 and V is TRBV7-9, with a possible D match to TRBD1 (6 bases). Trimming stripped 1 base from V and 2 bases from J, with 6 bases between. This CDR3 region has 14 residues. Germline V lookup: CDR1 SEHNR, CDR2 FQNEAQ (reference sequence). The DNA of the CDR3 is TGTGCCAGCAGCTTAGGACAGGGCAATCAGCCCCAGCATTTT. Protein: CASSLGQGNQPQHF. Together with reference TRBV7-9 and TRBJ1-5, the CDR3 gives the full variable domain: DTGVSQNPRHKITKRGQNVTFRCDPISEHNRLYWYRQTLGQGPEFLTYFQNEAQLEKSRLLSDRFSAERPKGSFSTLEIQRTEQGDSAMYLCASSLGQGNQPQHFGDGTRLSIL.

This rearrangement joins TRBV9 to TRBJ2-1, with D perhaps TRBD1 (7 bases). CDR3 length: 14 amino acids. V was clipped by 4 bases and J by 4 bases, with 12 bases between them. The germline CDR1 and CDR2 sequences are SGDLS and YYNGEE. CDR3 nucleotide sequence: TGTGCCAGCAGCCGGGCAGGGGGGTACAATGAGCAGTTCTTC. Its translation: CASSRAGGYNEQFF.

CDR3 in amino acids: CASSQERAPPLYTF. The CDR3 region has the DNA TGCGCCAGCAGCCAAGAGAGGGCTCCCCCCCTCTACACCTTC. The chain uses TRBV4-3 and TRBJ1-2; D not certain. CDR3 size: 14 residues. Trimming removed 0 bases at V and 10 bases at J, with 15 bases between. In germline, CDR1 is LGHNA, CDR2 YSLEER.

The rearrangement links TRBV9 to TRBJ2-7; 9 nucleotides match TRBD1. With V trimmed by 5 bases and J by 1 base, 10 bases remained unmatched. The CDR3 has 16 amino acids. The V gene's germline CDR1 is SGDLS and CDR2 YYNGEE. The CDR3 DNA is TGTGCCAGCAGTGAAAGCGGGACAGGGTCTTCCTACGAGCAGTACTTC. Protein product: CASSESGTGSSYEQYF. Together with reference TRBV9 and TRBJ2-7, the CDR3 gives the full variable domain: DSGVTQTPKHLITATGQRVTLRCSPRSGDLSVYWYQQSLDQGLQFLIQYYNGEERAKGNILERFSAQQFPDLHSELNLSSLELGDSALYFCASSESGTGSSYEQYFGPGTRLTVT.

The chain uses TRBV6-1 and TRBJ1-5; D possibly corresponds to TRBD1 (6 bases). The CDR3 covers 15 residues. The V end lost 2 bases, the J end lost 6 bases, and 14 bases lay between the germline ends. Per the germline V gene, CDR1 is MNHNS and CDR2 is SASEGT. CDR3 residues: CASSERGAESQPQHF. DNA for the CDR3: TGTGCCAGCAGTGAACGGGGGGCCGAGAGTCAGCCCCAGCATTTT.

V is TRBV6-5 and J is TRBJ1-5; TRBD1 matches 7 bases. Germline CDR1 reads MNHEY; CDR2 reads SVGAGI. This CDR3 has 14 residues. V lost 6 bases to trimming and J lost 3 bases; unmatched junction nucleotides: 5. Here the CDR3 reads CASRATGANQPQHF. CDR3 sequence (DNA): TGTGCCAGCAGGGCTACAGGGGCCAATCAGCCCCAGCATTTT.

The chain joins TRBV7-3 to TRBJ1-1, with D perhaps TRBD1 (5 bases). Germline loops: CDR1 SGHTA, CDR2 FQGTGA. The CDR3 length is 15 residues. The V end lost 2 bases, the J end lost 6 bases, and 16 bases lay between the germline ends. The CDR3 spells CASSLSPGVNAEAFF. The CDR3 DNA follows: TGTGCCAGCAGCTTATCTCCGGGGGTTAACGCTGAAGCTTTCTTT.

The chain recombines TRBV6-4 with TRBJ1-2; D may be TRBD1 (6 bases). The length of the CDR3 is 15 residues. Germline CDR1 and CDR2: MRHNA and SNTAGT. V gave up 7 bases and J gave up 2 bases, with 17 bases separating them. The CDR3 spells CASKGQNRENYGYTF. CDR3 nucleotide sequence: TGTGCCAGCAAAGGCCAGAACAGGGAAAACTATGGCTACACCTTC.

This chain uses TRBV18 with TRBJ1-1; tentative D call: TRBD1 (5 bases). The CDR3 covers 16 residues. Germline CDR1 and CDR2: KGHSH and LQKENI. With 0 bases removed from V and 1 base from J, the gap between germline ends came to 12 bases. The CDR3 here is CASSPPAGLRNTEAFF. CDR3 bases: TGTGCCAGCTCACCACCGGCAGGGCTCAGGAACACTGAAGCTTTCTTT. Full variable domain (outside the CDR3, taken from reference TRBV18 and TRBJ1-1): NAGVMQNPRHLVRRRGQEARLRCSPMKGHSHVYWYRQLPEEGLKFMVYLQKENIIDESGMPKERFSAEFPKEGPSILRIQQVVRGDSAAYFCASSPPAGLRNTEAFFGQGTRLTVV.

The genes are TRBV5-4 and TRBJ1-1, with D possibly matching TRBD1 (6 bases). The CDR3 has 18 residues. The germline V and J ends were trimmed by 4 bases and 0 bases, with 22 bases remaining between them. Looked up from germline, CDR1 is SGHNT and CDR2 is YYREEE (reference sequence). DNA for the CDR3: TGTGCCAGCAGCCAGGGGATTCTTCCCAAGTCTGTGAACACTGAAGCTTTCTTT. Its protein is CASSQGILPKSVNTEAFF.

The V and J genes are TRBV9 and TRBJ2-5; 8 nucleotides line up with TRBD2. The V segment lost 4 bases and the J segment 2 bases; nucleotides outside the gene matches: 4. The CDR3 contains 14 residues. CDR1 SGDLS and CDR2 YYNGEE come from the germline V gene. The CDR3 nucleotides are TGTGCCAGCAGCAAAGGACTAGCTCAAGAGACCCAGTACTTC. It codes for CASSKGLAQETQYF.

This rearrangement joins TRBV5-1 to TRBJ2-2; TRBD1 matches 10 bases. Per germline, CDR1 SGHRS and CDR2 YFSETQ. This CDR3 is built from 16 residues. V was pared by 4 bases and J by 1 base, with 4 bases of the junction left unmatched. The CDR3 nucleotides read TGCGCCAGCAGCCGACAGGGGGCAGGGAACACCGGGGAGCTGTTTTTT. Translation: CASSRQGAGNTGELFF.